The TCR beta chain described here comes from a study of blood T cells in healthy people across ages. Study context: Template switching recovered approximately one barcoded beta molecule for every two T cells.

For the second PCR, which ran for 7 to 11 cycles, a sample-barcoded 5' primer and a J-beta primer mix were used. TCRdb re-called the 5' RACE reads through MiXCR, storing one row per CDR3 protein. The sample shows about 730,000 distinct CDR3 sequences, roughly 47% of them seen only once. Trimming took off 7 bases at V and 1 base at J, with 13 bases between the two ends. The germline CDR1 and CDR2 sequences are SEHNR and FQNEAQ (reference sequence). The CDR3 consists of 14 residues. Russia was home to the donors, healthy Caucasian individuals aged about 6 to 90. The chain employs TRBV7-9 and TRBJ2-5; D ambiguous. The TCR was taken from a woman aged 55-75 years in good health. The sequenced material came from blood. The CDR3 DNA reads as TGTGCCAGCACCAAAGCCCGGGTCCAAGAGACCCAGTACTTC. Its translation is CASTKARVQETQYF.